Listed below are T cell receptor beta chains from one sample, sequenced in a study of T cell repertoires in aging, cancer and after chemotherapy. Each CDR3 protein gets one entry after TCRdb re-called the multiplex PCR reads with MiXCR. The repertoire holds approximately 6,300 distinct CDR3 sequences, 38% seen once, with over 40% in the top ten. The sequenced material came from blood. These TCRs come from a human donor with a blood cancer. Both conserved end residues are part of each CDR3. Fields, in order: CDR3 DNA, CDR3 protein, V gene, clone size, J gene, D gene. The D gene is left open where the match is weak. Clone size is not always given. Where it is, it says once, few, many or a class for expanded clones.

TGTGCCAGTAGTATACAGGGAGGGAACGAGCAGTACTTC,CASSIQGGNEQYF,TRBV19,few,TRBJ2-7,TRBD2
TGCAGTGCTAGATCGGGACAGGCCACAGATACGCAGTATTTT,CSARSGQATDTQYF,TRBV20-1,NA,TRBJ2-3,TRBD1
TGTGCCAGTAGTTTAGCGGGAGGGTACAATGAGCAGTTCTTC,CASSLAGGYNEQFF,TRBV19,few,TRBJ2-1,TRBD2
TGCGCCAGCAGCCAAGATGTGGCAACTAGGGGGGAGACCCAGTACTTC,CASSQDVATRGETQYF,TRBV4-3,NA,TRBJ2-5,NA
TGTGCCAGCAATTCGGGTCGCGGGAGGGATACACGGGCCGGGGAGCTGTTTTTT,CASNSGRGRDTRAGELFF,TRBV6-5,NA,TRBJ2-2,TRBD2
TGTGCCAGCAGTGCCGACAATTCACCCCTCCACTTT,CASSADNSPLHF,TRBV6-2/TRBV6-3,NA,TRBJ1-6,NA
TGTGCCAGCAGTGTCGGACAGGGAATTAGCACAGATACGCAGTATTTT,CASSVGQGISTDTQYF,TRBV6-1,few,TRBJ2-3,TRBD1
TGTGCCAGCAGGCCGTCTAGCGGAGCTACTACGCTATACGAGCAGTACTTC,CASRPSSGATTLYEQYF,TRBV6-5,medium-sized,TRBJ2-7,TRBD2
TGTGCCAGCAGCCCCACCGGACTAGCGGGTGCAGATACGCAGTATTTT,CASSPTGLAGADTQYF,TRBV11-2,NA,TRBJ2-3,TRBD2
TGTGCCAGCAGCGGGACTTCCCTCTCCTACGAGCAGTACTTC,CASSGTSLSYEQYF,TRBV6-1,NA,TRBJ2-7,NA
TGTGCCAGCAGCTTAACCGGGACTAGCGGGAGAAATGAGCAGTTCTTC,CASSLTGTSGRNEQFF,TRBV7-6,few,TRBJ2-1,TRBD2
TGTGCCATCAGTGAGGGTGAAAAACTGTTTTTT,CAISEGEKLFF,TRBV10-3,few,TRBJ1-4,NA
TGTGCCAGCAGCTTGGCCGGGACTAGCGGGGCCTACGAGCAGTACTTC,CASSLAGTSGAYEQYF,TRBV19,NA,TRBJ2-7,TRBD2
TGCGCCAGCAGATTGGGACAATCCTACAATGAGCAGTTCTTC,CASRLGQSYNEQFF,TRBV5-1,few,TRBJ2-1,NA
TGTGCCAGCTCACCGTACAGGCCATACGAGCAGTACTTC,CASSPYRPYEQYF,TRBV6-1,NA,TRBJ2-7,NA
TGTGCCAGCAGTTTGAAGGGGTTATTTGGAGAGACCCAGTACTTC,CASSLKGLFGETQYF,TRBV27,NA,TRBJ2-5,NA
TGTGCCAGCAGTGAAGCGCAAGGGGCAAATTCACCCCTCCACTTT,CASSEAQGANSPLHF,TRBV6-4,NA,TRBJ1-6,NA
TGCGCCAGCAGCCCCAAGCCAATAGGGGACGGTAACTATGGCTACACCTTC,CASSPKPIGDGNYGYTF,TRBV5-1,NA,TRBJ1-2,NA
TGTGCCAGCAGCTTACCTGACAGGCCCTCGGGCTACACCTTC,CASSLPDRPSGYTF,TRBV7-9,few,TRBJ1-2,NA